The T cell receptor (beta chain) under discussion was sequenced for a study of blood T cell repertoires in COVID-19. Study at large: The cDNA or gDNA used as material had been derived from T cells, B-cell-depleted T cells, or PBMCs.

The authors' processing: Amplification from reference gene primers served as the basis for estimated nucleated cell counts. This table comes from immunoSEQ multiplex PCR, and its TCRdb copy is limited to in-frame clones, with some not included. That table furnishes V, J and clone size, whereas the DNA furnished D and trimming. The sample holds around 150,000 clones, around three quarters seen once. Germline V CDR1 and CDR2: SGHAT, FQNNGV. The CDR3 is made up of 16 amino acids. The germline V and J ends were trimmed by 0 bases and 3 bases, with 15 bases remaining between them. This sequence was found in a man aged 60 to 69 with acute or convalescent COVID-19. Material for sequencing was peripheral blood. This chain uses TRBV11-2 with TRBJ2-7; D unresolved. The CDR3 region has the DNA TGTGCCAGCAGCTTAGAACCGTTACCGTCGGGCTACGAGCAGTACTTC. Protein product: CASSLEPLPSGYEQYF.